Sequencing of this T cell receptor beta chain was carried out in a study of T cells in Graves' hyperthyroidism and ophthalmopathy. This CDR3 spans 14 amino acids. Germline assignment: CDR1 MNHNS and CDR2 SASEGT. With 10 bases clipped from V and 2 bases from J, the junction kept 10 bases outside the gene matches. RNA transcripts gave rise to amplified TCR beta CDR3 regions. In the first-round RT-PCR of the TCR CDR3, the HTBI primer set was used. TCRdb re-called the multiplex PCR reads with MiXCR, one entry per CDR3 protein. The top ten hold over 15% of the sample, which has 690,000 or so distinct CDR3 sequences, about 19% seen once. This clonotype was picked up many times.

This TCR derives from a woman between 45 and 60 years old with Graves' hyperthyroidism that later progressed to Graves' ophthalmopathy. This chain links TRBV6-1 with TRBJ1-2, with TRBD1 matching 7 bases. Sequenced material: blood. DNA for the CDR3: TGTGCCACCTCCCGCCTGACAGGGAACTATGGCTACACCTTC. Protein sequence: CATSRLTGNYGYTF.